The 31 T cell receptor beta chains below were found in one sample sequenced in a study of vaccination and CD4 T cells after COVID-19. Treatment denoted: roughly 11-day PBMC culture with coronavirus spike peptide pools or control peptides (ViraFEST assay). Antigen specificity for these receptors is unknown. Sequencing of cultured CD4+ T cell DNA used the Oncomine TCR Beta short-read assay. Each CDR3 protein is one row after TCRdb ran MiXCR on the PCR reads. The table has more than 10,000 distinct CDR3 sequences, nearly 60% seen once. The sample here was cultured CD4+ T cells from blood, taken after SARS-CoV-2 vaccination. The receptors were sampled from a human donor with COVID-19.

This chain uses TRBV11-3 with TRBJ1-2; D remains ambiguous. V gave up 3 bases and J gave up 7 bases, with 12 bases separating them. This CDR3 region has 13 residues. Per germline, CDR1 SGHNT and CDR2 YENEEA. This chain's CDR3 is CASSLKQSGGYTF. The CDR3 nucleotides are TGTGCCAGCAGCTTGAAACAGTCGGGTGGCTACACCTTC.

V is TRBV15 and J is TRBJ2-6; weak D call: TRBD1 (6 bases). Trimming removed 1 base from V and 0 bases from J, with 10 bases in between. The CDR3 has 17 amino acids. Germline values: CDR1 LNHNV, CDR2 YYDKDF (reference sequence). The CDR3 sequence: CATSRVGTRSGANVLTF. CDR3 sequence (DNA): TGTGCCACCAGCAGAGTTGGGACACGCTCTGGGGCCAACGTCCTGACTTTC.

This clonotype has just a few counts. The CDR3 reads CASSSINSNQPQHF. In DNA form, the CDR3 reads TGTGCCAGCAGTTCCATTAATAGCAATCAGCCCCAGCATTTT. The chain joins TRBV6-5 to TRBJ1-5; D unclear. The CDR3 length is 14 residues. With 4 bases removed from V and 0 bases from J, the gap between germline ends came to 7 bases. The V gene's germline CDR1 is MNHEY and CDR2 SVGAGI.

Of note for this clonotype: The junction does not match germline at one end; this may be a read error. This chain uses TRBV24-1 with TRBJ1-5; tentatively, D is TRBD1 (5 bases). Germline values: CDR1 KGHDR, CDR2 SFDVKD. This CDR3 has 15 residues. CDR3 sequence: CATSGGSGTNLPQHF. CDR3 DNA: TGTGCCACCAGTGGGGGGTCGGGGACCAATCTGCCCCAGCATTTT.

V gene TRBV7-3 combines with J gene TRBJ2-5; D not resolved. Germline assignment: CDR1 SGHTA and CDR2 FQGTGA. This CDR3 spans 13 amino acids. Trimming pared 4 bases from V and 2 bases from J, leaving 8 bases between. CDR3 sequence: CASSYGSQETQYF. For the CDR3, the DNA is TGTGCCAGCAGCTATGGCAGTCAAGAGACCCAGTACTTC.

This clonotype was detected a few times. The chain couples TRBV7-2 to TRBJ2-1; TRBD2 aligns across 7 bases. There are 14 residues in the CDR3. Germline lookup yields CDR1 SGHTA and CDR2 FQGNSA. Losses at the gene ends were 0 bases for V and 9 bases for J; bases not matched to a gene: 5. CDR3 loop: CASSLAAGVREQFF. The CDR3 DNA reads TGTGCCAGCAGCTTAGCCGCGGGGGTACGTGAGCAGTTCTTC.

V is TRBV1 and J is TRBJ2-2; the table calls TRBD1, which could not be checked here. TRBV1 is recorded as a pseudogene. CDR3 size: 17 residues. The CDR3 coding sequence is TGCACCAGCAGCCAAGGTTGCGGGGGTCCGAACACCGGGGAGCTGTTTTTT. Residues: CTSSQGCGGPNTGELFF.

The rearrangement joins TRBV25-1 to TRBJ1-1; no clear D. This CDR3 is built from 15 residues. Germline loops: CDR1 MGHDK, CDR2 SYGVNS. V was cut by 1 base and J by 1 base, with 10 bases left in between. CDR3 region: CASSESGRANTEAFF. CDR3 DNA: TGTGCCAGCAGTGAATCTGGACGGGCGAACACTGAAGCTTTCTTT. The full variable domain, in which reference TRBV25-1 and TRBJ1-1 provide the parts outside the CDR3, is EADIYQTPRYLVIGTGKKITLECSQTMGHDKMYWYQQDPGMELHLIHYSYGVNSTEKGDLSSESTVSRIRTEHFPLTLESARPSHTSQYLCASSESGRANTEAFFGQGTRLTVV.

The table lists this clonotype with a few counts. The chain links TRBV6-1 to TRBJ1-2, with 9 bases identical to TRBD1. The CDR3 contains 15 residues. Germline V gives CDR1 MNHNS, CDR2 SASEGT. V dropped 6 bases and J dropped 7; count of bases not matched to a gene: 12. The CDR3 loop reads CASREEGQGIRGYTF. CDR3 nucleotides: TGTGCCAGCAGGGAGGAGGGACAGGGAATTCGTGGCTACACCTTC.

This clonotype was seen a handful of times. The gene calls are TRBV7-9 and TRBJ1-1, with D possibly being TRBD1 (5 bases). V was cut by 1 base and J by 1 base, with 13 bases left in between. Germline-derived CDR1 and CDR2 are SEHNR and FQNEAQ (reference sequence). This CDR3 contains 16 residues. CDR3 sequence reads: CASSLGSGTGNTEAFF. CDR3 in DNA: TGTGCCAGCAGCTTAGGTAGCGGGACGGGGAACACTGAAGCTTTCTTT.

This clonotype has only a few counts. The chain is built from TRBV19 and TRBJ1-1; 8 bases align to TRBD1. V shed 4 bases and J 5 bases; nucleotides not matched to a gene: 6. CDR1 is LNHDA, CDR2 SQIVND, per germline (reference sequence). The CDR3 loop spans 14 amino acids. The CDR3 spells CASSTGGRRTEAFF. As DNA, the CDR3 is TGTGCCAGTAGTACAGGGGGCCGGAGGACTGAAGCTTTCTTT.

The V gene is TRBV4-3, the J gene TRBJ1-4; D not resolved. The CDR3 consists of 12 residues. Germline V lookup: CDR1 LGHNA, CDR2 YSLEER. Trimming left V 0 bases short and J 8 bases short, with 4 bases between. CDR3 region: CASSQEEEKLFF. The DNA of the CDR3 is TGCGCCAGCAGCCAAGAGGAGGAAAAACTGTTTTTT.

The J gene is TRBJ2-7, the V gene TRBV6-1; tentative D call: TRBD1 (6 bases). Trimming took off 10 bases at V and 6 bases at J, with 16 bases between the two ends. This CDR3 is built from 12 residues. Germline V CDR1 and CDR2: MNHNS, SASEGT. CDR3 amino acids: CATGGQLPEQYF. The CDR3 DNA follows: TGTGCCACCGGAGGACAGCTTCCCGAGCAGTACTTC.

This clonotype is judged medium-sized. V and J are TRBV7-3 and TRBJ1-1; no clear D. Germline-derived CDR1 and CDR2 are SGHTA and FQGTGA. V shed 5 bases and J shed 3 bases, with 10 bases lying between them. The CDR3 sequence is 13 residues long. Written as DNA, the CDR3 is TGTGCCAGCAGCAGAGCAGGATACACTGAAGCTTTCTTT. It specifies CASSRAGYTEAFF.

Here the CDR3 DNA reads TGTGCCAGCAGTTTATCCGGCAGAAGCACAGATACGCAGTATTTT. Translating gives CASSLSGRSTDTQYF. This rearrangement joins TRBV27 to TRBJ2-3; D ambiguous. V was shortened by 0 bases and J by 0 bases, with 7 bases between the two germline ends. The CDR3 runs 15 residues. Germline V gene lookup returns CDR1 MNHEY and CDR2 SMNVEV (reference sequence).

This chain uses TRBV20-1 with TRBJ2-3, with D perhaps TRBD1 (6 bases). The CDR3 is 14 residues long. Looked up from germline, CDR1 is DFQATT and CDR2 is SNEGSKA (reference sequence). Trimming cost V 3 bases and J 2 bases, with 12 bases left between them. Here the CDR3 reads CSASPGDLTDTQYF. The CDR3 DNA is TGCAGTGCTAGCCCAGGGGACCTCACAGATACGCAGTATTTT.

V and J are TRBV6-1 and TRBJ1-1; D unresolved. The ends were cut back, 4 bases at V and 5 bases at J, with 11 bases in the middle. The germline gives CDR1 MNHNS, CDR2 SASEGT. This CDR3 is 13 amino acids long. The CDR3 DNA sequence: TGTGCCAGCAGTGGGACGGGGAGAACTGAAGCTTTCTTT. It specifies CASSGTGRTEAFF.

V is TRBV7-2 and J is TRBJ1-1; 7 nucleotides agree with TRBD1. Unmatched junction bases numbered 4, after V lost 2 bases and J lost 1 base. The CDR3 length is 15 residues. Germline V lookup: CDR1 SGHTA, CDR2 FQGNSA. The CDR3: CASSLTTGKNTEAFF. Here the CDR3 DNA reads TGTGCCAGCAGCTTAACGACAGGGAAGAACACTGAAGCTTTCTTT.

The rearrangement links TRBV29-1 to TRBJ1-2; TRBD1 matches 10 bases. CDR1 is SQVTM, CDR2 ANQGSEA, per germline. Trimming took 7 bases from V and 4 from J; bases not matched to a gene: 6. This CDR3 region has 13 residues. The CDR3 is CSGDRGQGYGYTF. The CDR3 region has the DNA TGCAGCGGCGACAGGGGGCAGGGCTATGGCTACACCTTC.

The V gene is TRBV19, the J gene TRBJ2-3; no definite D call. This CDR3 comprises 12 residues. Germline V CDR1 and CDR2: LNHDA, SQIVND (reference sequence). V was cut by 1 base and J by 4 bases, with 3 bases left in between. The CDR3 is CASSIVSDTQYF. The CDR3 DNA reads TGTGCCAGTAGTATAGTTTCAGATACGCAGTATTTT.

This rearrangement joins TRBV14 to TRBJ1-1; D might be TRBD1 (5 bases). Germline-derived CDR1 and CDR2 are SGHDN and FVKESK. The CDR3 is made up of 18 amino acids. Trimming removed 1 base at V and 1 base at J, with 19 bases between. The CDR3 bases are TGTGCCAGCAGCCAAGTATATCGGAGTTGGGGCTCGAACACTGAAGCTTTCTTT. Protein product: CASSQVYRSWGSNTEAFF. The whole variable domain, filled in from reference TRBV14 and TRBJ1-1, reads EAGVTQFPSHSVIEKGQTVTLRCDPISGHDNLYWYRRVMGKEIKFLLHFVKESKQDESGMPNNRFLAERTGGTYSTLKVQPAELEDSGVYFCASSQVYRSWGSNTEAFFGQGTRLTVV.

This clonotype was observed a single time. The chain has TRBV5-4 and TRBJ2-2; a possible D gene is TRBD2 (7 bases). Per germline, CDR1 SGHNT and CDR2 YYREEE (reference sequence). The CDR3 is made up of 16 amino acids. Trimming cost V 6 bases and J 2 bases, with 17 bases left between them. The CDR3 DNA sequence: TGTGCCAGCACTCTTGGGGGGGGGCTCAACACCGGGGAGCTGTTTTTT. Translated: CASTLGGGLNTGELFF.

The CDR3 is CASSSVKGGTASRYEQYF. The CDR3 region has the DNA TGCGCCAGCAGCTCAGTCAAAGGTGGGACAGCCTCTAGGTACGAGCAGTACTTC. This chain joins TRBV5-1 and TRBJ2-7; 7 positions agree with TRBD1. The trim removed 3 bases at V and 4 bases at J, leaving 19 bases unmatched. CDR1 and CDR2 from the germline V gene are SGHRS and YFSETQ. This CDR3 region has 18 residues.

Written as DNA, the CDR3 is TGCGCCAGCAGTGAACAGGGGGTTAACTATGGCTACACCTTC. This codes for CASSEQGVNYGYTF. This chain links TRBV10-1 with TRBJ1-2; 8 positions agree with TRBD1. This CDR3 spans 14 amino acids. Germline V CDR1 and CDR2: WNHNN, SYGVQD (reference sequence). With 3 bases clipped from V and 1 base from J, the junction kept 1 base outside the gene matches.

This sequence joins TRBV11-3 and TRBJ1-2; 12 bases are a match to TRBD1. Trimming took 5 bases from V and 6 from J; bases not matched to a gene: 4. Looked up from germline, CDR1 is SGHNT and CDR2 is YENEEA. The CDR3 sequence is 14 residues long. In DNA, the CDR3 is TGTGCCAGCAGCCAAAGGGACAGGGGGCATGGCTACACCTTC. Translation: CASSQRDRGHGYTF.

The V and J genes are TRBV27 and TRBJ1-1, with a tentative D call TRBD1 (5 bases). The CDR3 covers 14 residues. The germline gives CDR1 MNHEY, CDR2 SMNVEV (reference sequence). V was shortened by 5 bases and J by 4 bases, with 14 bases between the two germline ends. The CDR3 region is CASSVLGETTEAFF. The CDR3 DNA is TGTGCCAGCAGTGTATTGGGGGAGACCACTGAAGCTTTCTTT.

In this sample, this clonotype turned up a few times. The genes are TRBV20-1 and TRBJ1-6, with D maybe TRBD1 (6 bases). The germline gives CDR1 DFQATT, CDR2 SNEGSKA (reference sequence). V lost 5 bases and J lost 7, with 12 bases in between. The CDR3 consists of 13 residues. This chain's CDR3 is CSARRDTNSPLHF. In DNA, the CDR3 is TGCAGTGCTCGTCGGGACACCAATTCACCCCTCCACTTT.

The CDR3, as DNA: TGTGCCAGCAGCTCGACGCCAGGGCGGGGCGGGGAGGGGACGCAGTATTTT. Translated, it gives CASSSTPGRGGEGTQYF. The V and J genes are TRBV7-3 and TRBJ2-3; 7 positions match TRBD2. CDR1 is SGHTA, CDR2 FQGTGA, per germline. The V segment lost 4 bases and the J segment 9 bases; nucleotides outside the gene matches: 19. This CDR3 contains 17 residues.

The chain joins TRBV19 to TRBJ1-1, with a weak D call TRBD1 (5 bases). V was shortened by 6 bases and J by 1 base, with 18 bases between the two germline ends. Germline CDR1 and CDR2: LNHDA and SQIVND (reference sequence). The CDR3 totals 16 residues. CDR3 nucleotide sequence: TGTGCCAGTAGCACCGGGCAGGGAAGGAGGAACACTGAAGCTTTCTTT. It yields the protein CASSTGQGRRNTEAFF.

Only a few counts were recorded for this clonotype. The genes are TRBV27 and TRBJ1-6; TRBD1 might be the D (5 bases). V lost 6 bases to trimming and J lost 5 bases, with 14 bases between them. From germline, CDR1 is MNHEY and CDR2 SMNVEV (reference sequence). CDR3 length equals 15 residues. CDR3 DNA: TGTGCCAGCAGCCCGGGACGGGCTAATAATTCACCCCTCCACTTT. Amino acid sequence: CASSPGRANNSPLHF.

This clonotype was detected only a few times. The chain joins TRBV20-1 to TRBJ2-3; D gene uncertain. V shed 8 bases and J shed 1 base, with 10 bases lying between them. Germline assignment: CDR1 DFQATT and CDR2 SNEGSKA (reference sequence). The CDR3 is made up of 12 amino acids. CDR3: CSPAKGTDTQYF. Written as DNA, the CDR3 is TGCAGTCCCGCGAAAGGCACAGATACGCAGTATTTT.